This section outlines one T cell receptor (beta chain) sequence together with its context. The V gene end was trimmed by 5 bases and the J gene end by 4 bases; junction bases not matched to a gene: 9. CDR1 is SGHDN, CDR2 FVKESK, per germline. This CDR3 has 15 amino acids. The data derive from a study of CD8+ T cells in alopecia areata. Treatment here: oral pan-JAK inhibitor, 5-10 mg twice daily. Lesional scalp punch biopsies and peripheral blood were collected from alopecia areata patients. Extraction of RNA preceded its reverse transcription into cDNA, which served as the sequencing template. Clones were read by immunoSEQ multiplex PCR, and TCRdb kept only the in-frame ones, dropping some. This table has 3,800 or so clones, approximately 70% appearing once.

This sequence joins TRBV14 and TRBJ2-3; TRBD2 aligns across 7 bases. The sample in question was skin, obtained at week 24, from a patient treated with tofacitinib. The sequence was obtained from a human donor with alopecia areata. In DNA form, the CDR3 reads TGTGCCAGCAGCGACCTCTGGACTAGTTCAGATACGCAGTATTTT. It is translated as CASSDLWTSSDTQYF. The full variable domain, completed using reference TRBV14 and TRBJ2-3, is EAGVTQFPSHSVIEKGQTVTLRCDPISGHDNLYWYRRVMGKEIKFLLHFVKESKQDESGMPNNRFLAERTGGTYSTLKVQPAELEDSGVYFCASSDLWTSSDTQYFGPGTRLTVL.